This T cell receptor (beta chain) was captured in a study of regulatory and conventional T cells in RAG deficiency. Overall study results and limits: Shannon entropy was markedly lower and Simpson indices higher in RAG-deficient patients than control T-cell subsets. Omenn patients showed >75% Treg-Tconv overlap and shorter CDR3 lengths. Sorted Omenn CD25-high CD127-low cells may not be bona fide Tregs.

V lost 5 bases and J lost 10; bases outside the gene matches: 11. The CDR3 runs to 15 residues. CDR1 and CDR2 from the germline V gene are SEHNR and FQNEAQ (reference sequence). This table comes from immunoSEQ multiplex PCR, and its TCRdb copy is limited to in-frame clones, with some not included. The repertoire includes 10,000 to 15,000 clones, around 94% of them detected once, and over 1.2% sits in the top ten. This clone was observed once. Its antigen is still unknown. Blood CD4+ CD25-high CD127-low regulatory T cells supplied the genomic DNA template. This same sample was also part of a study on regulatory T cells. In that study: Amplification used 52 TRBV primers and 13 TRBJ primers. Regulatory T cells showed the strongest V-J pair restriction and V/J gene skewing among patient repertoires.

Source material: CD127- CD25+ CD4+ Tregs sorted from blood. The sequence derives from a human donor in good health. This chain uses TRBV7-9 with TRBJ2-1, with TRBD2 matching over 10 bases. CDR3 coding DNA: TGTGCCAGCAGCAACCGGCTAGCGGGGGCCCGAGAGCAGTTCTTC. Translated, it gives CASSNRLAGAREQFF.